The rows below give T cell receptor beta chains drawn from one sample of a study of T cells in Graves' hyperthyroidism and ophthalmopathy. TCRdb reanalysed the multiplex PCR reads using MiXCR and keeps one entry per CDR3 protein. This sample yields about 740,000 distinct CDR3 sequences, of which around 13% are seen a single time; around 9.6% belongs to the top ten. The sample consisted of blood. Source of these receptors: a young woman with Graves' hyperthyroidism. The CDR3 runs from the conserved cysteine through the conserved F or W. D genes are given only for firm matches. Some rows mark clone size as missing; the rest say once, few, many or name a class of expanded clone.

d_call: -
clone_size: many
v_call: TRBV18
j_call: TRBJ2-3
cdr3_nt: TGTGCCAGCTCACCAGCTTCCGATACGCAGTATTTT
cdr3_aa: CASSPASDTQYF

d_call: -
clone_size: many
v_call: TRBV24-1
j_call: TRBJ2-2
cdr3_nt: TGTGCCACCAGTGTATCCACAGAGAACACCGGGGAGCTGTTTTTT
cdr3_aa: CATSVSTENTGELFF

d_call: -
clone_size: many
v_call: TRBV30
j_call: TRBJ1-1
cdr3_nt: TGTGCCTGGAGTGTACGGGAGAACACTGAAGCTTTCTTT
cdr3_aa: CAWSVRENTEAFF

d_call: -
clone_size: -
v_call: TRBV19
j_call: TRBJ2-3
cdr3_nt: TGTGCCAGTAGTCAACGAGCGTCAGATACGCAGTATTTT
cdr3_aa: CASSQRASDTQYF

d_call: TRBD1
clone_size: many
v_call: TRBV6-1
j_call: TRBJ1-3
cdr3_nt: TGTGCCAGCATGTCCAGGGGGGACACCATATATTTT
cdr3_aa: CASMSRGDTIYF

d_call: -
clone_size: few
v_call: TRBV7-8
j_call: TRBJ2-3
cdr3_nt: TGTGCCAGCAGCTTCACTGGGGGCCAGGGCCAGTATTTT
cdr3_aa: CASSFTGGQGQYF

d_call: -
clone_size: -
v_call: TRBV10-3
j_call: TRBJ1-2
cdr3_nt: TGTGCCCTGGGGGGGGGCGGCTATGGCTACACCTTC
cdr3_aa: CALGGGGYGYTF

d_call: TRBD2
clone_size: many
v_call: TRBV5-4
j_call: TRBJ2-1
cdr3_nt: TGTGCCAGCAGCTTGGCCGGGCTAGCGGGAGGGTCATACAATGAGCAGTTCTTC
cdr3_aa: CASSLAGLAGGSYNEQFF

d_call: -
clone_size: many
v_call: TRBV7-9
j_call: TRBJ2-3
cdr3_nt: TGTGCCAGCAACGGCGACAGGAGAGAAGATACGCAGTATTTT
cdr3_aa: CASNGDRREDTQYF

d_call: -
clone_size: few
v_call: TRBV20-1
j_call: TRBJ2-1
cdr3_nt: TGCAGTGTATACCATAGCTCCTACAATGAGCAGTTCTTC
cdr3_aa: CSVYHSSYNEQFF

d_call: -
clone_size: -
v_call: TRBV20-1
j_call: TRBJ2-3
cdr3_nt: TGCAGTGCTAGTATGTTCACAGATACGCAGTATTTT
cdr3_aa: CSASMFTDTQYF

d_call: -
clone_size: many
v_call: TRBV12-3/TRBV12-4
j_call: TRBJ2-3
cdr3_nt: TGTGCCAGCACCTCGGGGTCTCCTCTCACAGATACGCAGTATTTT
cdr3_aa: CASTSGSPLTDTQYF

d_call: -
clone_size: -
v_call: TRBV7-9
j_call: TRBJ2-5
cdr3_nt: TGTGCCAGCAGCTTAAGCAGCGAAGGCCCGGGGGAGTACTTC
cdr3_aa: CASSLSSEGPGEYF

d_call: -
clone_size: -
v_call: TRBV6-5
j_call: TRBJ2-1
cdr3_nt: TGTGCCAGCAGTTATAGCGTGGGTTTGGGTTACAATGAGCAGTTCTTC
cdr3_aa: CASSYSVGLGYNEQFF

d_call: -
clone_size: -
v_call: TRBV24-1
j_call: TRBJ2-3
cdr3_nt: TGTGCCACCAGAGAAAGCGCCACAGATACGCAGTATTTT
cdr3_aa: CATRESATDTQYF

d_call: -
clone_size: many
v_call: TRBV7-9
j_call: TRBJ2-7
cdr3_nt: TGTGCCAGCAGCTTAGGCGGTCAATACGAGCAGTACTTC
cdr3_aa: CASSLGGQYEQYF

d_call: TRBD1
clone_size: many
v_call: TRBV4-3
j_call: TRBJ1-2
cdr3_nt: TGCGCCAGCAGCCAAGATCTGTCAGGGGGCGATCTCTATGGCTACACCTTC
cdr3_aa: CASSQDLSGGDLYGYTF

d_call: TRBD1
clone_size: few
v_call: TRBV5-4
j_call: TRBJ2-7
cdr3_nt: TGTGCCAGCAGCTTGTTACAGGGGGAGTCCGAGCAGTACTTC
cdr3_aa: CASSLLQGESEQYF

d_call: -
clone_size: -
v_call: TRBV29-1
j_call: TRBJ2-7
cdr3_nt: TGCAGCGTTGAAGAGGCCCCCCGGGAGAGGAGGCACGAGCAGTACTTC
cdr3_aa: CSVEEAPRERRHEQYF

d_call: -
clone_size: -
v_call: TRBV27
j_call: TRBJ1-6
cdr3_nt: TGTGCCAGCAGTCGAAACAGCGATAATTCACCCCTCCACTTT
cdr3_aa: CASSRNSDNSPLHF

d_call: -
clone_size: -
v_call: TRBV20-1
j_call: TRBJ2-7
cdr3_nt: TGCAGTGCTAGTCCGGCATCGTACGAGCAGTACTTC
cdr3_aa: CSASPASYEQYF

d_call: -
clone_size: many
v_call: TRBV13
j_call: TRBJ2-2
cdr3_nt: TGTGCCAGCAGCTTATTCTCGGGCCTAACCGGAGAGAACACCGGGGAGCTGTTTTTT
cdr3_aa: CASSLFSGLTGENTGELFF

d_call: -
clone_size: many
v_call: TRBV20-1
j_call: TRBJ2-1
cdr3_nt: TGCAGTGCTGGATTCAGCGGCCTCTCCTACAATGAGCAGTTCTTC
cdr3_aa: CSAGFSGLSYNEQFF

d_call: -
clone_size: many
v_call: TRBV7-2
j_call: TRBJ2-2
cdr3_nt: TGTGCCAGCAGCCCAGGCGGGAACACCGGGGAGCTGTTTTTT
cdr3_aa: CASSPGGNTGELFF

d_call: TRBD1
clone_size: few
v_call: TRBV4-2
j_call: TRBJ1-5
cdr3_nt: TGTGCCAGCAGCCGTGGGACAGGGGACGGCAATCAGCCCCAGCATTTT
cdr3_aa: CASSRGTGDGNQPQHF

d_call: TRBD2
clone_size: few
v_call: TRBV5-1
j_call: TRBJ2-7
cdr3_nt: TGCGCCAGCAGCTCCCTGGCGGGAGGATTCGGTTCCTACGAGCAGTACTTC
cdr3_aa: CASSSLAGGFGSYEQYF

d_call: -
clone_size: -
v_call: TRBV7-3
j_call: TRBJ2-7
cdr3_nt: TGTGCCAGCAGCTCCGGGTCAGACGGGGAAGATACCTACGAGCAGTACTTC
cdr3_aa: CASSSGSDGEDTYEQYF

d_call: -
clone_size: few
v_call: TRBV14
j_call: TRBJ2-5
cdr3_nt: TGTGCCAGCAGCCCAATATCGACTATCCGTGAGACCCAGTACTTC
cdr3_aa: CASSPISTIRETQYF

d_call: TRBD2
clone_size: few
v_call: TRBV9
j_call: TRBJ2-1
cdr3_nt: TGTGCCAGCAGCGACCTAGCGGGAGGCGGCAATGAGCAGTTCTTC
cdr3_aa: CASSDLAGGGNEQFF

d_call: -
clone_size: many
v_call: TRBV18
j_call: TRBJ2-5
cdr3_nt: TGTGCCAGCTCACCACCGCCCCTCGGGGAGACCCAGTACTTC
cdr3_aa: CASSPPPLGETQYF

d_call: TRBD2
clone_size: few
v_call: TRBV11-2
j_call: TRBJ2-3
cdr3_nt: TGTGCCAGCGGGACTAGCAGGGGAGATACGCAGTATTTT
cdr3_aa: CASGTSRGDTQYF

d_call: -
clone_size: few
v_call: TRBV2
j_call: TRBJ2-7
cdr3_nt: TGTGCCAGCAGGGCCGAGGGGGAGGTCTCCTACGAGCAGTACTTC
cdr3_aa: CASRAEGEVSYEQYF

d_call: TRBD1
clone_size: many
v_call: TRBV2
j_call: TRBJ1-4
cdr3_nt: TGTGCCAGCAGGAGGGAGCAGACAGGGTCTGAAAAACTGTTTTTT
cdr3_aa: CASRREQTGSEKLFF

d_call: -
clone_size: -
v_call: TRBV5-5
j_call: TRBJ2-1
cdr3_nt: TGTGCCAGCAGCTTGGGATTTTCACGGGACAAGGTAGGAAGCTCCTACAATGAGCAGTTCTTC
cdr3_aa: CASSLGFSRDKVGSSYNEQFF

d_call: TRBD2
clone_size: many
v_call: TRBV4-1
j_call: TRBJ2-5
cdr3_nt: TGCGCCAGCAGCCGGGGGGGTAAAGAGACCCAGTACTTC
cdr3_aa: CASSRGGKETQYF

d_call: TRBD1
clone_size: -
v_call: TRBV7-9
j_call: TRBJ2-1
cdr3_nt: TGTGCCAGCAGCCCTGGGACAGAAGTGTTTGAGCAGTTCTTC
cdr3_aa: CASSPGTEVFEQFF

d_call: -
clone_size: -
v_call: TRBV9
j_call: TRBJ2-5
cdr3_nt: TGTGCCAGCAGCGTAGGGGTTGACTACTCAGAGACCCAGTACTTC
cdr3_aa: CASSVGVDYSETQYF

d_call: -
clone_size: many
v_call: TRBV15
j_call: TRBJ1-5
cdr3_nt: TGTGCCACCAGCAGAGATCTCAGGCAGCCCCAGCATTTT
cdr3_aa: CATSRDLRQPQHF

d_call: -
clone_size: -
v_call: TRBV14
j_call: TRBJ2-1
cdr3_nt: TGTGCCAGCAGCCGACGACTAGGGGATGAGCAGTTCTTC
cdr3_aa: CASSRRLGDEQFF

d_call: TRBD1
clone_size: many
v_call: TRBV7-2
j_call: TRBJ1-1
cdr3_nt: TGTGCCAGCAGCCTACAGGGGGAGAACACTGAAGCTTTCTTT
cdr3_aa: CASSLQGENTEAFF

d_call: TRBD2
clone_size: many
v_call: TRBV5-5
j_call: TRBJ2-5
cdr3_nt: TGTGCCAGCAGTTATATAGCGGGAGCTGTCCAGGAGACCCAGTACTTC
cdr3_aa: CASSYIAGAVQETQYF

d_call: -
clone_size: many
v_call: TRBV6-6
j_call: TRBJ2-7
cdr3_nt: TGTGCCAGCAGTTACCAGGAGCGACGGGAGCAGTACTTC
cdr3_aa: CASSYQERREQYF

d_call: -
clone_size: few
v_call: TRBV2
j_call: TRBJ2-1
cdr3_nt: TGTGCCAGCAGTTCAGGACTCGATGCTTACAATGAGCAGTTCTTC
cdr3_aa: CASSSGLDAYNEQFF

d_call: TRBD1
clone_size: few
v_call: TRBV11-3
j_call: TRBJ2-2
cdr3_nt: TGTGCCAGCAGCTCCAAACAGGGGGGAGGCCCCGGGGAGCTGTTTTTT
cdr3_aa: CASSSKQGGGPGELFF

d_call: -
clone_size: many
v_call: TRBV28
j_call: TRBJ2-2
cdr3_nt: TGTGCCACCGACGGTTCTGGGCAGGGGAACACCGGGGAGCTGTTTTTT
cdr3_aa: CATDGSGQGNTGELFF

d_call: -
clone_size: few
v_call: TRBV6-1
j_call: TRBJ2-7
cdr3_nt: TGTGCCAGCATTAGGGACAACTCCTACGAGCAGTACTTC
cdr3_aa: CASIRDNSYEQYF

d_call: TRBD1
clone_size: -
v_call: TRBV19
j_call: TRBJ2-4
cdr3_nt: TGTGCCAGGCATCGGACAGGGACGTTCAAAAACATTCAGTACTTC
cdr3_aa: CARHRTGTFKNIQYF

d_call: TRBD1
clone_size: many
v_call: TRBV20-1
j_call: TRBJ1-5
cdr3_nt: TGCAGTGCTTGGGGACAGGGGGCGCTGGGCAATCAGCCCCAGCATTTT
cdr3_aa: CSAWGQGALGNQPQHF

d_call: -
clone_size: -
v_call: TRBV30
j_call: TRBJ1-1
cdr3_nt: TGTGCCTGGAACCTTGGTCTGAACACTGAAGCTTTCTTT
cdr3_aa: CAWNLGLNTEAFF

d_call: TRBD2
clone_size: many
v_call: TRBV11-3
j_call: TRBJ2-1
cdr3_nt: TGTGCCAGCAGCGCCCGGCGGGGACTAGCGGCCTCACCTGAGCAGTTCTTC
cdr3_aa: CASSARRGLAASPEQFF

d_call: -
clone_size: -
v_call: TRBV13
j_call: TRBJ1-5
cdr3_nt: TGCGCCAGCAGCCAAGTCTTGACAGACAATCAGCCCCAGCATTTT
cdr3_aa: CASSQVLTDNQPQHF

d_call: TRBD1
clone_size: many
v_call: TRBV18
j_call: TRBJ1-2
cdr3_nt: TGTGCCAGCTCAAGGACAGGGGGCTTTGGCTACACCTTC
cdr3_aa: CASSRTGGFGYTF

d_call: TRBD1
clone_size: -
v_call: TRBV12-3/TRBV12-4
j_call: TRBJ2-6
cdr3_nt: TGTGCCAGCAGCAAACCCGGGACAGGGGCCGCTGGGGCCAACGTCCTGACTTTC
cdr3_aa: CASSKPGTGAAGANVLTF

d_call: -
clone_size: many
v_call: TRBV20-1
j_call: TRBJ2-7
cdr3_nt: TGCAGTGCCGAAGACCCTTACGAGCAGTACTTC
cdr3_aa: CSAEDPYEQYF

d_call: -
clone_size: many
v_call: TRBV11-2
j_call: TRBJ2-7
cdr3_nt: TGTGCCAGCAGCCGACTCCAGGTGAACTACGAGCAGTACTTC
cdr3_aa: CASSRLQVNYEQYF